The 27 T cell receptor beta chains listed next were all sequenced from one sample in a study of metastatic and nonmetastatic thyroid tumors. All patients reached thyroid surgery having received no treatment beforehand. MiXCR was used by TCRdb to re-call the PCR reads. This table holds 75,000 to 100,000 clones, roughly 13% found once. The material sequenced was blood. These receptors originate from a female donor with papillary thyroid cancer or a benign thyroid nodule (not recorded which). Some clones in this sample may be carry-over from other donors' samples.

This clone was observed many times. DNA of the CDR3: TGTGCCAGCAGTCAAGCGGGGGAGACGTACGAGCAGTACTTC. The encoded protein is CASSQAGETYEQYF. This rearrangement joins TRBV6-2 or TRBV6-3 to TRBJ2-7; 8 bases line up with TRBD2. V shed 5 bases, J shed 4 bases, and the junction held 7 bases outside the gene matches. This CDR3 is built from 14 residues. CDR1 is MNHEY, CDR2 SVGEGT, per germline.

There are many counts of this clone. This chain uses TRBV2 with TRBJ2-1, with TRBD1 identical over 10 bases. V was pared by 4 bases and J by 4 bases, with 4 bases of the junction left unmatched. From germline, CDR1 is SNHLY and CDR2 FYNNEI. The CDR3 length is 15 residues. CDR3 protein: CASSAGTGEYNEQFF. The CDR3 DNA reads TGTGCCAGCAGTGCCGGGACAGGGGAGTACAATGAGCAGTTCTTC.

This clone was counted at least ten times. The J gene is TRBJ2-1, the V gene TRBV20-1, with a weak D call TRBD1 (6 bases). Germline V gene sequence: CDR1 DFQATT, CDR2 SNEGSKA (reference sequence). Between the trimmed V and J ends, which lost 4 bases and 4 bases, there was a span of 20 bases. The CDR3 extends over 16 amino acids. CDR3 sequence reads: CSAMARGGSFYNEQFF. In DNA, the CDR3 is TGCAGTGCTATGGCCAGGGGCGGGTCTTTTTACAATGAGCAGTTCTTC.

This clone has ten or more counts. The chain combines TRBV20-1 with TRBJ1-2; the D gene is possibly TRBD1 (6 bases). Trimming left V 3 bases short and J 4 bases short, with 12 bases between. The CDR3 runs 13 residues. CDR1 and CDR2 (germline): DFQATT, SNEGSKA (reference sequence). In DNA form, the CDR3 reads TGCAGTGCTAGCGAACAGGGCCCCTATGGCTACACCTTC. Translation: CSASEQGPYGYTF.

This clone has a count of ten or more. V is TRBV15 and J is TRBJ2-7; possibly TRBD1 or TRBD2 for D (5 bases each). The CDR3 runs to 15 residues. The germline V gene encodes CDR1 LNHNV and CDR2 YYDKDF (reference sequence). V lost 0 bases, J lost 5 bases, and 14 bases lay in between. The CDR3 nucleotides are TGTGCCACCAGCAGAGAGAGGGGCGGTTCGAACGAGCAGTACTTC. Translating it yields CATSRERGGSNEQYF.

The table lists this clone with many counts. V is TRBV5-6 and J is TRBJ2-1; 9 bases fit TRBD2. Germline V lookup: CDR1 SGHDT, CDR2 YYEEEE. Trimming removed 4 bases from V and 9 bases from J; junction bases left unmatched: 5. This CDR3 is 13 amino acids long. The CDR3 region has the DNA TGTGCCAGCAGCGAAGCGGGAGGATTTGAGCAGTTCTTC. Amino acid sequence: CASSEAGGFEQFF.

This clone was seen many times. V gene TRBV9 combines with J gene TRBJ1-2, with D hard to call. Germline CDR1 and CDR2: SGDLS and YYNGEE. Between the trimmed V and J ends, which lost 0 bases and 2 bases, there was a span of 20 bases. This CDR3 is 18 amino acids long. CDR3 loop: CASSVELGWADGNYGYTF. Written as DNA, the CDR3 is TGTGCCAGCAGCGTAGAACTTGGTTGGGCGGACGGCAACTATGGCTACACCTTC.

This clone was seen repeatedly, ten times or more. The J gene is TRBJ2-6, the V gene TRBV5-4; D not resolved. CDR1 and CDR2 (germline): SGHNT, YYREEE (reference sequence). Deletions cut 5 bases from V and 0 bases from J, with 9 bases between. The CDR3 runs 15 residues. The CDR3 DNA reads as TGTGCCAGCAGACTCGAGCTCTCTGGGGCCAACGTCCTGACTTTC. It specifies CASRLELSGANVLTF.

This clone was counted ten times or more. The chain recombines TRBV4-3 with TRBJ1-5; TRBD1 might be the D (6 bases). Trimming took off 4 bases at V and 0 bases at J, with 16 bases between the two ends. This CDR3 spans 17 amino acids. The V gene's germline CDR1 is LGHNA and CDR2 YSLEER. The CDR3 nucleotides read TGCGCCAGCAGCCCCGCGGGGGGCAGCTATAGCAATCAGCCCCAGCATTTT. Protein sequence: CASSPAGGSYSNQPQHF.

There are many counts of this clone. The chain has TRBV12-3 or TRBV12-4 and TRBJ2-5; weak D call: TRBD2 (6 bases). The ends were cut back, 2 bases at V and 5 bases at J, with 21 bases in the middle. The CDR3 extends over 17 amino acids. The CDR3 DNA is TGTGCCAGCAGTTTATTTAGAATGGCGGAGGGGTTGGAGACCCAGTACTTC. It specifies CASSLFRMAEGLETQYF.

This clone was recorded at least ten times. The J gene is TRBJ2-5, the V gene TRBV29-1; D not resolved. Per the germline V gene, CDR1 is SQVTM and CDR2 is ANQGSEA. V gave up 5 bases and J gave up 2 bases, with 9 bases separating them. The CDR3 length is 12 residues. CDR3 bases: TGCAGCGTTTCCCAGATACAAGAGACCCAGTACTTC. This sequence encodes CSVSQIQETQYF.

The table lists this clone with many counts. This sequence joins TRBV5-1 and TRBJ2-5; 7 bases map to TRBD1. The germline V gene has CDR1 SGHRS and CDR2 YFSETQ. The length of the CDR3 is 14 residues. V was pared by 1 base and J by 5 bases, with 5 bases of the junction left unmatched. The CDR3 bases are TGCGCCAGCAGCTTGTACAGGGGAGACGAGACCCAGTACTTC. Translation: CASSLYRGDETQYF.

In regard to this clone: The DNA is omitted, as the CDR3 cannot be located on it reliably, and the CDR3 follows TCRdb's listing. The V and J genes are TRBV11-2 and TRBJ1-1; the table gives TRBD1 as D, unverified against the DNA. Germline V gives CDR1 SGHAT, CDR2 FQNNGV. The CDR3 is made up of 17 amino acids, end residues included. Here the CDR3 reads CASSLVGQGAANNEALF.

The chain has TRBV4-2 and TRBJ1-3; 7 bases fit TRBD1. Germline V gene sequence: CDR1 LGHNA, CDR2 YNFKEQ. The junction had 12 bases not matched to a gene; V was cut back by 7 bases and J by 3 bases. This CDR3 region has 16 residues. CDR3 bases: TGTGCCAGCAAACCGGGACAGTGGGCTGGTGGAAACACCATATATTTT. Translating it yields CASKPGQWAGGNTIYF.

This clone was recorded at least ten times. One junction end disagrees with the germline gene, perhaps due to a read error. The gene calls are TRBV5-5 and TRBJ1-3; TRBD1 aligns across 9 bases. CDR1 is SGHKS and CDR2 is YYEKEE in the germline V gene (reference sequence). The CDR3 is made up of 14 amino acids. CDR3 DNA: TGTGCCAGCAGCTTGGTGGACAGGGGAAGCACCATATATTTT. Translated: CASSLVDRGSTIYF.

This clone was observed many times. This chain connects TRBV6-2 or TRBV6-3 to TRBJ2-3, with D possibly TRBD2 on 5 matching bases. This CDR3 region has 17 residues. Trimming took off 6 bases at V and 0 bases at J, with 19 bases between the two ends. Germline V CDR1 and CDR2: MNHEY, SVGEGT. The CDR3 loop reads CASSPPRSGTSTDTQYF. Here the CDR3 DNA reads TGTGCCAGCAGCCCCCCTAGGAGCGGAACTAGCACAGATACGCAGTATTTT.

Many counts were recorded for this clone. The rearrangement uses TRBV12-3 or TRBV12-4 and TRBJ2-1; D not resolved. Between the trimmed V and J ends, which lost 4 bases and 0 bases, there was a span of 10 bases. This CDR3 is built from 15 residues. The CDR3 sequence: CASSSSPSSYNEQFF. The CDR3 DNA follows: TGTGCCAGCAGTTCGAGCCCGAGCTCCTACAATGAGCAGTTCTTC.

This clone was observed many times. CDR3 DNA: TGTGCCAGCTCCCCTTTAGCCCGGGTAGGGAGCAATCAGCCCCAGCATTTT. This encodes CASSPLARVGSNQPQHF. The chain has TRBV18 and TRBJ1-5; D is unresolved. Germline V gives CDR1 KGHSH, CDR2 LQKENI. The CDR3 covers 17 residues. V lost 6 bases to trimming and J lost 1 base, with 19 bases between them.

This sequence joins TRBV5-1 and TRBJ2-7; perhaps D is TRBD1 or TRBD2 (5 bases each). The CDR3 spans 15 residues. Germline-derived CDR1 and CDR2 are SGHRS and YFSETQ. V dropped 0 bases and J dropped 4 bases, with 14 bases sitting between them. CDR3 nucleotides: TGCGCCAGCAGCTTGGCCCCAGGGAGTTATTACGAGCAGTACTTC. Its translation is CASSLAPGSYYEQYF.

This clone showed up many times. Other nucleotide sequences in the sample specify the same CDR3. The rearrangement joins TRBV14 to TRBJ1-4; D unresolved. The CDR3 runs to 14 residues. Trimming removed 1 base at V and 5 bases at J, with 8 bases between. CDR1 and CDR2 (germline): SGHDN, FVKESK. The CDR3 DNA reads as TGTGCCAGCAGCCAAGTTACCCAGAATGAAAAACTGTTTTTT. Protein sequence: CASSQVTQNEKLFF.

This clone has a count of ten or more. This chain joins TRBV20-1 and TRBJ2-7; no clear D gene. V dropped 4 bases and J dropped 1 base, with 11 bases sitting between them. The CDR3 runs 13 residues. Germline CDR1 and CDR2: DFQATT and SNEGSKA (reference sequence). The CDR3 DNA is TGCAGTGCTACCCCAGGTGGATCCTACGAGCAGTACTTC. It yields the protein CSATPGGSYEQYF.

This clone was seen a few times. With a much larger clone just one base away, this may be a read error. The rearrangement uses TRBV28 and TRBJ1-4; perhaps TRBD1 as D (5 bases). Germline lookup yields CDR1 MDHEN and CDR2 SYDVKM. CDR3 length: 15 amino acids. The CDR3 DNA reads TGTGCCAGCATTTTATTGAGGAGGGGATTAGAAAAACTGTTTTTT. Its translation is CASILLRRGLEKLFF. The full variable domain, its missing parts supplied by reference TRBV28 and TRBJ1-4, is DVKVTQSSRYLVKRTGEKVFLECVQDMDHENMFWYRQDPGLGLRLIYFSYDVKMKEKGDIPEGYSVSREKKERFSLILESASTNQTSMYLCASILLRRGLEKLFFGSGTQLSVL.

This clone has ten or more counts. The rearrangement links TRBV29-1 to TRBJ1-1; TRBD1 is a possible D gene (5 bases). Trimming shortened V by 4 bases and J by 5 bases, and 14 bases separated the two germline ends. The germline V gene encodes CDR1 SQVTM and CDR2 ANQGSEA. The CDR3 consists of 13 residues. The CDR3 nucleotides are TGCAGCGTTGCAGGGTATAGAGAGACTGAAGCTTTCTTT. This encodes CSVAGYRETEAFF.

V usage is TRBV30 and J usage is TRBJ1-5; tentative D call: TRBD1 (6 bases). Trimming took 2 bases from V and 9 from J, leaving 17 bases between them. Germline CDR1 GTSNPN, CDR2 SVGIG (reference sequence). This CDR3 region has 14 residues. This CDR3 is CAWSLGHGHRPQHF. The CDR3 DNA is TGTGCCTGGAGTCTGGGACATGGGCATCGGCCCCAGCATTTT.

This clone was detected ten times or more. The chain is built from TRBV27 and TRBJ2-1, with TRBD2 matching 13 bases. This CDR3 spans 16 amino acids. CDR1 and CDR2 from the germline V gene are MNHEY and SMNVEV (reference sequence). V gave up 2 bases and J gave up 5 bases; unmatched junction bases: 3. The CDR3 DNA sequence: TGTGCCAGCAGTTTAAAAACTAGCGGGAGGGACAATGAGCAGTTCTTC. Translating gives CASSLKTSGRDNEQFF.

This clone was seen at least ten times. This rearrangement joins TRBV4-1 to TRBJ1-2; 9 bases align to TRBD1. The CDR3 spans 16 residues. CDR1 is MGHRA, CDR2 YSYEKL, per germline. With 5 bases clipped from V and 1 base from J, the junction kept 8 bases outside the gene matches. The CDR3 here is CASSVGQGILNYGYTF. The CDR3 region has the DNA TGCGCCAGCAGCGTAGGACAGGGGATCCTTAACTATGGCTACACCTTC.

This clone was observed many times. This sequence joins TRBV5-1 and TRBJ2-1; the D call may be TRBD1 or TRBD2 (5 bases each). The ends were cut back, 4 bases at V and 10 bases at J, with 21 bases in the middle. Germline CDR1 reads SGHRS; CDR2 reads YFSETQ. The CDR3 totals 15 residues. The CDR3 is CASSLLGERQGEQFF. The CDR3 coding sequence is TGCGCCAGCAGCCTGTTGGGGGAGAGGCAAGGCGAGCAGTTCTTC. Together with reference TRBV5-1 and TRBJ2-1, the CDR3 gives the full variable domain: KAGVTQTPRYLIKTRGQQVTLSCSPISGHRSVSWYQQTPGQGLQFLFEYFSETQRNKGNFPGRFSGRQFSNSRSEMNVSTLELGDSALYLCASSLLGERQGEQFFGPGTRLTVL.